This is a list of T cell receptor beta chains from one sample in a study of response to subunit inactivated influenza vaccine. TCRdb itself ran the RT-PCR reads through MiXCR, one entry per CDR3 protein. The profile shows roughly 630,000 distinct CDR3 sequences, 14% of them singletons. The specimen was PBMCs from blood, collected roughly 2 weeks before vaccination. The origin of the receptors is a man between 50 and 59 years old who received an inactivated influenza vaccine. Each CDR3 is given with its conserved first and last residue. A D gene is named only where the DNA matches it firmly. Clone size is stated in some rows and not others, as once, few, many or a class when expanded.

cdr3_nt: TGCGCCAGCAGCCAAAATCGGGACAGTAATTCACCCCTCCACTTT
cdr3_aa: CASSQNRDSNSPLHF
clone_size: NA
j_call: TRBJ1-6
d_call: TRBD1
v_call: TRBV4-3

cdr3_nt: TGCGCCAGCAGCCAAACCTGGACAGGGCTCCACGAGCAGTACTTC
cdr3_aa: CASSQTWTGLHEQYF
clone_size: NA
j_call: TRBJ2-7
d_call: TRBD1
v_call: TRBV4-3

cdr3_nt: TGTGCCAGCAGCTCGTGGACAACTCTAGGTCCCAACACTGAAGCTTTCTTT
cdr3_aa: CASSSWTTLGPNTEAFF
clone_size: NA
j_call: TRBJ1-1
d_call: NA
v_call: TRBV13

cdr3_nt: TGTGCCACCAGCAGAGATTTTGGAGGGAGCTCCTACAATGAGCAGTTCTTC
cdr3_aa: CATSRDFGGSSYNEQFF
clone_size: few
j_call: TRBJ2-1
d_call: NA
v_call: TRBV15

cdr3_nt: TGTGCCCTACACTTAGGAGGGGGGGGTGGAGAGCAGTTCTTC
cdr3_aa: CALHLGGGGGEQFF
clone_size: NA
j_call: TRBJ2-1
d_call: NA
v_call: TRBV7-2

cdr3_nt: TGTGCCAGCAGTTCACAGGGGTGGAATTCACCCCTCCACTTT
cdr3_aa: CASSSQGWNSPLHF
clone_size: NA
j_call: TRBJ1-6
d_call: TRBD1
v_call: TRBV28

cdr3_nt: TGTGCCAGTAGTGCAGGGATGCCTCTCGGTACGCAGTATTTT
cdr3_aa: CASSAGMPLGTQYF
clone_size: few
j_call: TRBJ2-3
d_call: NA
v_call: TRBV19

cdr3_nt: TGTGCCAGCAGCCCCAGGCCGAGGCATGAGCAGTTCTTC
cdr3_aa: CASSPRPRHEQFF
clone_size: few
j_call: TRBJ2-1
d_call: NA
v_call: TRBV14

cdr3_nt: TGTGCCAGCAGCTTAGATCGTGCGGGGGAGCTGTTTTTT
cdr3_aa: CASSLDRAGELFF
clone_size: many
j_call: TRBJ2-2
d_call: NA
v_call: TRBV11-2

cdr3_nt: TGTGCCAGCAGCCCGAGGGCAGGGGGAGGTGGCTACACCTTC
cdr3_aa: CASSPRAGGGGYTF
clone_size: few
j_call: TRBJ1-2
d_call: TRBD1
v_call: TRBV12-3/TRBV12-4

cdr3_nt: TGTGCCAGCAGTTTAGAGCCCAACGAGCAGTACTTC
cdr3_aa: CASSLEPNEQYF
clone_size: NA
j_call: TRBJ2-7
d_call: NA
v_call: TRBV12-3/TRBV12-4

cdr3_nt: TGCAGCGTTGGGACAGGGACGAACACTGAAGCTTTCTTT
cdr3_aa: CSVGTGTNTEAFF
clone_size: many
j_call: TRBJ1-1
d_call: TRBD1
v_call: TRBV29-1

cdr3_nt: TGTGCCAGCAGTTACCTTCGGGGGGCGAACACCGGGGAGCTGTTTTTT
cdr3_aa: CASSYLRGANTGELFF
clone_size: few
j_call: TRBJ2-2
d_call: TRBD2
v_call: TRBV6-5

cdr3_nt: TGTGCCAGCAGACACAGGGGGCTGAGCACAGATACGCAGTATTTT
cdr3_aa: CASRHRGLSTDTQYF
clone_size: NA
j_call: TRBJ2-3
d_call: TRBD1
v_call: TRBV14

cdr3_nt: TGTGCCAGCAGTGGTCACCAACGGGGCAATGAGCAGTTCTTC
cdr3_aa: CASSGHQRGNEQFF
clone_size: NA
j_call: TRBJ2-1
d_call: NA
v_call: TRBV28

cdr3_nt: TGTGCCAGCAGTTTCGATGAAAAACTGTTTTTT
cdr3_aa: CASSFDEKLFF
clone_size: many
j_call: TRBJ1-4
d_call: NA
v_call: TRBV7-9

cdr3_nt: TGTGCCACCAGTAAAAGGATTTTGAACACTGAAGCTTTCTTT
cdr3_aa: CATSKRILNTEAFF
clone_size: NA
j_call: TRBJ1-1
d_call: NA
v_call: TRBV6-2/TRBV6-3

cdr3_nt: TGCAGTGCTAGGCAAGCTAGTGGTCCGAATGAGCAGTTCTTC
cdr3_aa: CSARQASGPNEQFF
clone_size: few
j_call: TRBJ2-1
d_call: NA
v_call: TRBV20-1

cdr3_nt: TGCAGTGCCAAGAGCGGGAGCGGCACAGATACGCAGTATTTT
cdr3_aa: CSAKSGSGTDTQYF
clone_size: few
j_call: TRBJ2-3
d_call: TRBD2
v_call: TRBV20-1

cdr3_nt: TGTGCCAGCAGTTTAGATGGGACAGGAAATGAAAAACTGTTTTTT
cdr3_aa: CASSLDGTGNEKLFF
clone_size: NA
j_call: TRBJ1-4
d_call: TRBD1
v_call: TRBV12-3/TRBV12-4

cdr3_nt: TGTGCCAGCAGCTGGGACAGTCGTGAGACCCAGTACTTC
cdr3_aa: CASSWDSRETQYF
clone_size: NA
j_call: TRBJ2-5
d_call: TRBD1
v_call: TRBV5-8

cdr3_nt: TGTGCCAGCAGTCCCCTAGCGGGGGGGATCCCCTACGAGCAGTACTTC
cdr3_aa: CASSPLAGGIPYEQYF
clone_size: few
j_call: TRBJ2-7
d_call: TRBD2
v_call: TRBV27

cdr3_nt: TGTGCCACCAGCTTCGAACAGGGGAGGAGTGATGAGCAGTTCTTC
cdr3_aa: CATSFEQGRSDEQFF
clone_size: few
j_call: TRBJ2-1
d_call: NA
v_call: TRBV15

cdr3_nt: TGTGCCAGCAGCCAAGTGGTGACAAACTACGAGCAGTACTTC
cdr3_aa: CASSQVVTNYEQYF
clone_size: few
j_call: TRBJ2-7
d_call: NA
v_call: TRBV4-2

cdr3_nt: TGTGCCAGCAGCTTAGGTGGATACAGTAATGAAAAACTGTTTTTT
cdr3_aa: CASSLGGYSNEKLFF
clone_size: many
j_call: TRBJ1-4
d_call: NA
v_call: TRBV7-2

cdr3_nt: TGTGCCAGCAGTGAATTGGAGTCGGGTTTTGGAGACTTC
cdr3_aa: CASSELESGFGDF
clone_size: NA
j_call: TRBJ2-7
d_call: NA
v_call: TRBV2

cdr3_nt: TGCAGTGCTAGAGATTCCCGCCGGGGCGTACTCTACGAGCAGTACTTC
cdr3_aa: CSARDSRRGVLYEQYF
clone_size: NA
j_call: TRBJ2-7
d_call: NA
v_call: TRBV20-1

cdr3_nt: TGTGCCAGCAGCAAAATAGCGGGGCCGTACGAGCAGTACTTC
cdr3_aa: CASSKIAGPYEQYF
clone_size: few
j_call: TRBJ2-7
d_call: TRBD2
v_call: TRBV7-2

cdr3_nt: TGTGCCAGCAGCTTGGGGCACAGTGGGGGATACGAGCAGTACTTC
cdr3_aa: CASSLGHSGGYEQYF
clone_size: few
j_call: TRBJ2-7
d_call: NA
v_call: TRBV5-4

cdr3_nt: TGTGCCAGCAGCTTAGCGCCGGGACTTTCCATTTACGAGCAGTACTTC
cdr3_aa: CASSLAPGLSIYEQYF
clone_size: NA
j_call: TRBJ2-7
d_call: NA
v_call: TRBV7-2

cdr3_nt: TGCAGTGCTAGAGTTGGGGGCAGGGGAAACACCATATATTTT
cdr3_aa: CSARVGGRGNTIYF
clone_size: few
j_call: TRBJ1-3
d_call: NA
v_call: TRBV20-1

cdr3_nt: TGCGCCAGCAGCCAAGACAGGATCACCGGGGAGCTGTTTTTT
cdr3_aa: CASSQDRITGELFF
clone_size: many
j_call: TRBJ2-2
d_call: NA
v_call: TRBV4-3

cdr3_nt: TGCGCCAGCAGCCAAGGGAAGGGGGCTTCCTACAATGAGCAGTTCTTC
cdr3_aa: CASSQGKGASYNEQFF
clone_size: many
j_call: TRBJ2-1
d_call: TRBD1
v_call: TRBV4-1

cdr3_nt: TGTGCCAGCAGTTTCGGGCCCGGACTCACAGATACGCAGTATTTT
cdr3_aa: CASSFGPGLTDTQYF
clone_size: NA
j_call: TRBJ2-3
d_call: NA
v_call: TRBV27

cdr3_nt: TGTGCCAGCAGTGACGCCGGGACAGTGAAGGGCTACACCTTC
cdr3_aa: CASSDAGTVKGYTF
clone_size: few
j_call: TRBJ1-2
d_call: TRBD1
v_call: TRBV6-1

cdr3_nt: TGTGCCAGCAGCTCTGGGGGCGAGGGGGAGCAGTACTTC
cdr3_aa: CASSSGGEGEQYF
clone_size: NA
j_call: TRBJ2-7
d_call: NA
v_call: TRBV11-2

cdr3_nt: TGTGCCAGCAAAGGGACTAGCGGGGGGGGCAATGAGCAGTTCTTC
cdr3_aa: CASKGTSGGGNEQFF
clone_size: few
j_call: TRBJ2-1
d_call: TRBD2
v_call: TRBV12-3/TRBV12-4

cdr3_nt: TGCAGTGCTAGAACCCCCCTGGGGTACTCCTACAATGAGCAGTTCTTC
cdr3_aa: CSARTPLGYSYNEQFF
clone_size: NA
j_call: TRBJ2-1
d_call: NA
v_call: TRBV20-1

cdr3_nt: TGCGCCAGCAGCCAAGGGCCGGAGAATACGCAGTATTTT
cdr3_aa: CASSQGPENTQYF
clone_size: NA
j_call: TRBJ2-3
d_call: NA
v_call: TRBV4-3

cdr3_nt: TGTGCCAGCAGCTTGGACCGACAGGGACCCTACGAGCAGTACTTC
cdr3_aa: CASSLDRQGPYEQYF
clone_size: NA
j_call: TRBJ2-7
d_call: TRBD1
v_call: TRBV7-2

cdr3_nt: TGCGCCAGCAGGATGGGTCCCGGCTCTATCTACGAGCAGTACTTC
cdr3_aa: CASRMGPGSIYEQYF
clone_size: few
j_call: TRBJ2-7
d_call: NA
v_call: TRBV5-1

cdr3_nt: TGTGCCAGCAGCTCTGGGGGGACAGACATGAACACTGAAGCTTTCTTT
cdr3_aa: CASSSGGTDMNTEAFF
clone_size: few
j_call: TRBJ1-1
d_call: TRBD1
v_call: TRBV28

cdr3_nt: TGCAGTGCTAAGGAGACAGTCTATGGCTACACCTTC
cdr3_aa: CSAKETVYGYTF
clone_size: few
j_call: TRBJ1-2
d_call: NA
v_call: TRBV20-1

cdr3_nt: TGCAGTGCTAGCGGGGCACAGGGTGTCGGGGGGCAGTACTTC
cdr3_aa: CSASGAQGVGGQYF
clone_size: few
j_call: TRBJ2-7
d_call: NA
v_call: TRBV20-1

cdr3_nt: TGCAGTGCTAGAGATCCATCAGGGTATTACGGGGTTACTGAAGCTTTCTTT
cdr3_aa: CSARDPSGYYGVTEAFF
clone_size: few
j_call: TRBJ1-1
d_call: NA
v_call: TRBV20-1

cdr3_nt: TGCGCCAGCAGCTTGTTTCAGTATCCTACCGAGCAGTACTTC
cdr3_aa: CASSLFQYPTEQYF
clone_size: NA
j_call: TRBJ2-7
d_call: NA
v_call: TRBV5-1